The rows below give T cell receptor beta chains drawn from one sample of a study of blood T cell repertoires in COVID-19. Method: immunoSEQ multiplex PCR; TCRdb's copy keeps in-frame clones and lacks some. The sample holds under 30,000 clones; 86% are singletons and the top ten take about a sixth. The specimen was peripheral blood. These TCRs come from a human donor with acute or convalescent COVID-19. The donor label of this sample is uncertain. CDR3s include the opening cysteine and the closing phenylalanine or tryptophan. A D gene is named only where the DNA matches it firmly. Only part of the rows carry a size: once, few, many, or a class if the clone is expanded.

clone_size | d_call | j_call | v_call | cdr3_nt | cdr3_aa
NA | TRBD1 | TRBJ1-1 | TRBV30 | TGTGCCTGGGACACAGGGGACGACACTGAAGCTTTCTTT | CAWDTGDDTEAFF
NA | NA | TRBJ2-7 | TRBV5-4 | TGTGCCAGCAGGCTCTACGGAGGAACCTCATACGAGCAGTACTTC | CASRLYGGTSYEQYF
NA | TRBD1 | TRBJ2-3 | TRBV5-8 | TGTGCCAGCAGGGGAGCAGGGGGCGCAGGGGATACGCAGTATTTT | CASRGAGGAGDTQYF
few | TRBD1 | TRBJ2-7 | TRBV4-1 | TGCGCCAGCAGCCAGAGGACAGGGGCCTACGAGCAGTACTTC | CASSQRTGAYEQYF
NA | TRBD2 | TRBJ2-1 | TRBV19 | TGTGCCAGCCGCCCGGCGGGAGGGCCGAATGAGCAGTTCTTC | CASRPAGGPNEQFF
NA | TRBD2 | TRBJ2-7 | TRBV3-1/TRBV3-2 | TGTGCCAGCAGCCAAGGACTAGCGGGGGGGATCGCCTACGAGCAGTACTTC | CASSQGLAGGIAYEQYF
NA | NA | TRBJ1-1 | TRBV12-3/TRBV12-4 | TGTGCCAGCAGTTTCTCGGTGAACACTGAAGCTTTCTTT | CASSFSVNTEAFF
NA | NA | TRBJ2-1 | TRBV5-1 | TGCGCCAGCAGCTTGGGACAGCTTGGCAATGAGCAGTTCTTC | CASSLGQLGNEQFF
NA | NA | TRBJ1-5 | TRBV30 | TGTGCCTGGAGTGACTCCTCGCTTACAGGTCCCCGGCCCCAGCATTTT | CAWSDSSLTGPRPQHF
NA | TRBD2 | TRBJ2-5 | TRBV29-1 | TGCAGCGTTAGCGGGGCGCAAGAGACCCAGTACTTC | CSVSGAQETQYF
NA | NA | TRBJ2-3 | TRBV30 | TGTGCCTGGAGTGTAAGCGGAGGTAGCACAGATACGCAGTATTTT | CAWSVSGGSTDTQYF
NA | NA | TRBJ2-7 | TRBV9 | TGTGCCAGCAGCGTAGAGGAGGGCGCCTACGAGCAGTACTTC | CASSVEEGAYEQYF
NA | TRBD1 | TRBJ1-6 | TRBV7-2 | TGTGCCAGCAGCTTAGCGGACAGGGTGGGTTCACCCCTCCACTTT | CASSLADRVGSPLHF
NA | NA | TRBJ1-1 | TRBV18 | TGTGCCAGCTCACCACGGGCGGGGGTCCTCAACACTGAAGCTTTCTTT | CASSPRAGVLNTEAFF
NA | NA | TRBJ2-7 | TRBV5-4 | TGTGCCAGCAGCCCGGGATTAGCGGAGAGCTCCTACGAGCAGTACTTC | CASSPGLAESSYEQYF
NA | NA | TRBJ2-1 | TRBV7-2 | TGTGCCAGCAGCTTAGCGCGACCCAGGTTTGGTTACAATGAGCAGTTCTTC | CASSLARPRFGYNEQFF
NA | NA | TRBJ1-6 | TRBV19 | TGTGCCAGTAGTCCGGGACACTATAATTCACCCCTCCACTTT | CASSPGHYNSPLHF
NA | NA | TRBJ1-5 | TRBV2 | TGTGCCAGCAGTGAGGCAGGGTCCAATCAGCCCCAGCATTTT | CASSEAGSNQPQHF
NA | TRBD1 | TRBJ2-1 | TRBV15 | TGTGCCACCAGCAGAGAAGCTGTTGGGACAGCCTACAATGAGCAGTTCTTC | CATSREAVGTAYNEQFF
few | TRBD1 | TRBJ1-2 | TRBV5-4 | TGTGCCAGCAGCCACACAGGGGTATTAGGCTACACCTTC | CASSHTGVLGYTF
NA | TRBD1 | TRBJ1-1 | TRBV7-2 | TGTGCCAGCAGCAACAAACAGGGGCCCAGCACTGAAGCTTTCTTT | CASSNKQGPSTEAFF
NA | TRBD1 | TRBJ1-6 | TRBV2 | TGTGCCTCCAGCAGACAGGGGGCGCGGGAAGGATCACCCCTCCACTTT | CASSRQGAREGSPLHF
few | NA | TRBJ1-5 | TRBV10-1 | TGCGCCAGCAGTGGCACGGGGGGGGCATATAGCAATCAGCCCCAGCATTTT | CASSGTGGAYSNQPQHF
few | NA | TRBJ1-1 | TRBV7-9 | TGTGCCAGCAGCCCTAGACCTCTTCAGGGGAACACTGAAGCTTTCTTT | CASSPRPLQGNTEAFF
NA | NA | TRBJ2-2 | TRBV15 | TGTGCCACCAGCAGAGAGATAGGACCAACTAGAATGGGGGAGCTGTTTTTT | CATSREIGPTRMGELFF
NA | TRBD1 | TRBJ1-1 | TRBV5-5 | TGTGCCAGCAGCTTGGCGACAGGGGTAATGAACACTGAAGCTTTCTTT | CASSLATGVMNTEAFF
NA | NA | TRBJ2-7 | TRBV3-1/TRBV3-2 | TGTGCCAGCAGCCAAGAGTTCCCGGGGACACCTTCCTACGAGCAGTACTTC | CASSQEFPGTPSYEQYF
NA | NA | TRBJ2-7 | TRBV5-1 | TGCGCCAGCAGCTTAGACAACTACGAGCAGTACTTC | CASSLDNYEQYF
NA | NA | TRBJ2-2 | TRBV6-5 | TGTGCCAGCAGTTTAGGAGGGGGGGAGAACACCGGGGAGCTGTTTTTT | CASSLGGGENTGELFF
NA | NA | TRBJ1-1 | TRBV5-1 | TGCGCCAGCAGCTTGGCCAGTAACACTGAAGCTTTCTTT | CASSLASNTEAFF
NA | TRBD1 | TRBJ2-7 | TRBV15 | TGTGCCACCAGCGGATCCGGGACAGGGGGATTCTGGGAGCAGTACTTC | CATSGSGTGGFWEQYF
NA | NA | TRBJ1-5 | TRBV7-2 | TGTGCCAGCAGTTTGACTTTTAATCAGCCCCAGCATTTT | CASSLTFNQPQHF
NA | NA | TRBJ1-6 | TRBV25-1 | TGTGCCAGTAAATGGGGCGGAAGTAATTCACCCCTCCACTTT | CASKWGGSNSPLHF
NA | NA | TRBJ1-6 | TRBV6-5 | TGTGCCAGCGCTAATTCTAATTCACCCCTCCACTTT | CASANSNSPLHF
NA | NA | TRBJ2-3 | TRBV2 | TGTGCCAGCAGGGAAAACAGGAGCCCAGATACGCAGTATTTT | CASRENRSPDTQYF
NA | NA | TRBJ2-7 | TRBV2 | TGTGCCAGCAGTGAAGCCAGGCCCCCCGAGCAGTACTTC | CASSEARPPEQYF
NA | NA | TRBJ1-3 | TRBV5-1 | TGCGCCAGCAGCCCCAGTTCCGGGGGTGCTGGAAACACCATATATTTT | CASSPSSGGAGNTIYF
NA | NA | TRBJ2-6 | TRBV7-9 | TGTGCCAGCAGATCAGGGACTGGGGCCAACGTCCTGACTTTC | CASRSGTGANVLTF
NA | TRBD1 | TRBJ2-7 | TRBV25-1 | TGTGCCAGCAGTCCCGGACAGGAGCGACCCTACGAGCAGTACTTC | CASSPGQERPYEQYF
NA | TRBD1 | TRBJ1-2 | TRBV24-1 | TGTGCCACCAGTGATGAACAGGGGACTGGCTACACCTTC | CATSDEQGTGYTF